This TCR beta chain appears in the sequencing data of a study of cytomegalovirus exposure and HLA in healthy donors. Notes on the study in general: Later work found that TCR association rates differed between HLA loci; DRB1 had the most and HLA-C the fewest. Roughly uniform sequencing depth across donors was assumed, possibly incorrectly.

The V gene's germline CDR1 is SGHTA and CDR2 FQGNSA. This CDR3 spans 14 amino acids. Trimming pared 3 bases from V and 0 bases from J, leaving 8 bases between. PCR involved 60 Vbeta and 13 Jbeta primers. Measured with immunoSEQ multiplex PCR; TCRdb has only the in-frame clones, and not every one. The table has some 95,000 clones, around three quarters seen once; the top ten hold 6% to 9.5%. This clone was seen just once. As yet, its antigen is unknown. Sequenced sample: PBMCs. The TCR sequence derives from a man aged 25-45 years in good health and CMV-seronegative. The chain combines TRBV7-2 with TRBJ1-1, with no clear D. The CDR3 loop is CASSFRVLNTEAFF. As DNA, the CDR3 is TGTGCCAGCAGCTTCCGGGTCTTGAACACTGAAGCTTTCTTT.